A selection of T cell receptor beta chains follows, all from one sample in a study of brain T cells in children with intractable seizures. The assay was immunoSEQ multiplex PCR, and TCRdb's table has in-frame clones only and misses some. The sample has fewer than 85,000 clones, approximately 94% seen once. The material sequenced was peripheral blood, taken at surgery. The source is a boy in the first two years of life with tuberous sclerosis and intractable seizures. Both conserved end residues are part of each CDR3. The D gene is left open where the match is weak. A clone size is listed for some rows: how often the clone was seen (once, few, many), or a class if it is expanded.

TRBJ2-5 | TRBD2 | TRBV30 | NA | TGTGCCTGGAGTAGCGGGAGGGAAGAGACCCAGTACTTC | CAWSSGREETQYF
TRBJ2-7 | NA | TRBV18 | few | TGTGCCAGCTCACCACAGTCCTACGAGCAGTACTTC | CASSPQSYEQYF
TRBJ1-6 | TRBD1 | TRBV7-8 | NA | TGTGCCAGCAGCTCCCAGACAGGGGGCGGTTCACCCCTCCACTTT | CASSSQTGGGSPLHF
TRBJ2-1 | NA | TRBV27 | NA | TGTGCCAGCAGTTCTCGACTGGAAGAGGAGCAGTTCTTC | CASSSRLEEEQFF
TRBJ1-5 | NA | TRBV20-1 | few | TGCAGTGGAACAGAAGGCCAGCCCCAGCATTTT | CSGTEGQPQHF
TRBJ2-7 | NA | TRBV11-2 | NA | TGTGCCAGCAGCGACCCAACCTCAGAAGGTTGGGCCTACGAGCAGTACTTC | CASSDPTSEGWAYEQYF
TRBJ1-5 | NA | TRBV28 | once | TGTGCCAGCAGTTCCTGGAGGCAGCCCCAGCATTTT | CASSSWRQPQHF
TRBJ2-1 | TRBD2 | TRBV9 | NA | TGTGCCAGCAGCGTATCGCAAGCGGGAGATTACGAGCAGTTCTTC | CASSVSQAGDYEQFF
TRBJ2-7 | TRBD2 | TRBV4-2 | once | TGTGCCAGCAGCCAAGATGAAGCTAGCGGGGGGTACGAGCAGTACTTC | CASSQDEASGGYEQYF
TRBJ1-1 | TRBD1 | TRBV5-6 | NA | TGTGCCAGCAGCGTGAGATACAGGGGGCACGACACTGAAGCTTTCTTT | CASSVRYRGHDTEAFF
TRBJ1-1 | NA | TRBV24-1 | NA | TGTGCCACCAGTGATGGAGACAATTGGGGCACTGAAGCTTTCTTT | CATSDGDNWGTEAFF
TRBJ2-7 | TRBD2 | TRBV29-1 | once | TGCAGCGTTGGGACTAGCTACGAGCAGTACTTC | CSVGTSYEQYF
TRBJ2-5 | NA | TRBV19 | NA | TGTGCCAGTAGTATAGGAAGGGATAGCTGGGAGACCCAGTACTTC | CASSIGRDSWETQYF
TRBJ2-6 | NA | TRBV28 | NA | TGTGCCAGCAGTTTTAGCGGAACTGGGGCCAACGTCCTGACTTTC | CASSFSGTGANVLTF
TRBJ1-5 | TRBD1 | TRBV30 | NA | TGTGCCTGGAGTGGGGGGACAGGGAATCAGCCCCAGCATTTT | CAWSGGTGNQPQHF
TRBJ2-5 | TRBD2 | TRBV5-6 | NA | TGTGCCAGCAGCTTACTAGCGGGAGAGACCCAGTACTTC | CASSLLAGETQYF
TRBJ2-1 | TRBD2 | TRBV12-3/TRBV12-4 | NA | TGTGCCAGCAGTCCCAGCGGGGTGGAGCAGTTCTTC | CASSPSGVEQFF
TRBJ2-1 | NA | TRBV6-1 | NA | TGTGCCAGCAGTGAAATCGGGGGAGCTTACAATGAGCAGTTCTTC | CASSEIGGAYNEQFF
TRBJ2-7 | NA | TRBV11-2 | NA | TGTGCCAGCAGCTTAGTGGACGGAAGCTACGAGCAGTACTTC | CASSLVDGSYEQYF
TRBJ2-7 | TRBD1 | TRBV7-8 | NA | TGTGCCAGCAGCTCGGGGACAGGGGGTACCTACGAGCAGTACTTC | CASSSGTGGTYEQYF
TRBJ1-2 | NA | TRBV7-9 | NA | TGTGCCAGCAGCCCAACACTCGAAAATGGCTACACCTTC | CASSPTLENGYTF
TRBJ2-7 | NA | TRBV3-1/TRBV3-2 | NA | TGTGCCAGCAGCCAAGAGGGGGCGGGTCGCTCCTACGAGCAGTACTTC | CASSQEGAGRSYEQYF
TRBJ2-7 | TRBD2 | TRBV7-9 | NA | TGTGCCAGCAGCTTTAAGCGGGGGGGCAGTAACCACGAGCAGTACTTC | CASSFKRGGSNHEQYF
TRBJ2-1 | NA | TRBV30 | NA | TGTGCCGCCCCAGCCTACCCCCCTTATGAGCAGTTCTTC | CAAPAYPPYEQFF
TRBJ1-2 | NA | TRBV19 | once | TGTGCCAGTAGTATAGGGATCACACGGGGCAAGAGCGGCTACACCTTC | CASSIGITRGKSGYTF
TRBJ1-1 | NA | TRBV7-2 | NA | TGTGCCAGCAGCTTGGACGGCATCATGAACACTGAAGCTTTCTTT | CASSLDGIMNTEAFF
TRBJ1-4 | NA | TRBV19 | NA | TGTGCCAGTAGTTTAGGGGAGGCAACTAATGAAAAACTGTTTTTT | CASSLGEATNEKLFF
TRBJ2-5 | NA | TRBV27 | NA | TGTGCCATCCCTTTGGTTCGAGGGGAAGAGACCCAGTACTTC | CAIPLVRGEETQYF
TRBJ2-3 | NA | TRBV24-1 | NA | TGTGCCACCAGTGAAGGCCGGACACCTGGCACAGATACGCAGTATTTT | CATSEGRTPGTDTQYF
TRBJ2-7 | NA | TRBV7-9 | NA | TGTGCCAGCAGCTTAGCACTCCGAGACCTTACCTACGAGCAGTACTTC | CASSLALRDLTYEQYF
TRBJ2-5 | NA | TRBV28 | NA | TGTGCCAGCAGTTACCCTGGACGCAGGACCCAGTACTTC | CASSYPGRRTQYF
TRBJ2-3 | TRBD1 | TRBV11-2 | NA | TGTGCCAGCAGCTTGGGTTCGACAGGGATTGGGCCTGGTACAGATACGCAGTATTTT | CASSLGSTGIGPGTDTQYF
TRBJ1-5 | NA | TRBV3-1/TRBV3-2 | NA | TGTGCCAGCAGCCAAGATGGGGCGGTCAATCAGCCCCAGCATTTT | CASSQDGAVNQPQHF
TRBJ2-1 | TRBD2 | TRBV15 | NA | TGTGCCACCACCAAGGGACTAGCGGGAGGAACCTCCCCCTACAATGAGCAGTTCTTC | CATTKGLAGGTSPYNEQFF
TRBJ2-7 | NA | TRBV19 | NA | TGTGCCAGTAGTATGGATGGGGCTAGCTCCTACGAGCAGTACTTC | CASSMDGASSYEQYF
TRBJ2-7 | NA | TRBV3-1/TRBV3-2 | once | TGTGCCAGCAGCCAAGGGGCTAGAGCCTACGAGCAGTACTTC | CASSQGARAYEQYF
TRBJ2-2 | NA | TRBV13 | once | TGTGCCAGCAGCTTATTTCAGGCAGGCTATAACACCGGGGAGCTGTTTTTT | CASSLFQAGYNTGELFF
TRBJ1-1 | NA | TRBV30 | NA | TGTGCCTGGAGTACAGGGATTGGAACTGAAGCTTTCTTT | CAWSTGIGTEAFF
TRBJ2-7 | NA | TRBV4-1 | NA | TGCGCCAGCAGCCAAGATCTCCGGAACGCGTACGAGCAGTACTTC | CASSQDLRNAYEQYF
TRBJ1-5 | TRBD1 | TRBV7-8 | few | TGTGCCAGCAGTTCCGGGACAGGGAGGAATCAGCCCCAGCATTTT | CASSSGTGRNQPQHF
TRBJ1-3 | NA | TRBV30 | NA | TGTGCCTGGAGTCTGTACTCTGGAAACACCATATATTTT | CAWSLYSGNTIYF
TRBJ1-2 | TRBD1 | TRBV6-5 | NA | TGTGCCAGCAGTTATCAAGGACAGGTTCTCAACTATGGCTACACCTTC | CASSYQGQVLNYGYTF
TRBJ2-1 | TRBD2 | TRBV7-6 | NA | TGTGCCAGCAGCTTAGTTGGAGCGGGGGACTCCTACAATGAGCAGTTCTTC | CASSLVGAGDSYNEQFF
TRBJ2-1 | TRBD2 | TRBV7-9 | NA | TGTGCCAGCAGCTTAGAGTGGGCTAGCGGGAGGAAAAATGAGCAGTTCTTC | CASSLEWASGRKNEQFF
TRBJ1-2 | NA | TRBV7-9 | NA | TGTGCCAGCAGCTTGACGGCCGGCTATGGCTACACCTTC | CASSLTAGYGYTF
TRBJ2-3 | NA | TRBV18 | NA | TGTGCCAGCTCACCAGAGAGGGTCGCAGATACGCAGTATTTT | CASSPERVADTQYF
TRBJ2-2 | NA | TRBV19 | NA | TGTGCCAGTAGTAAGGTAGAACTAAACACCGGGGAGCTGTTTTTT | CASSKVELNTGELFF
TRBJ1-1 | NA | TRBV27 | NA | TGTGCCAGCAGTCCGACAGTGTGGAACACTGAAGCTTTCTTT | CASSPTVWNTEAFF
TRBJ1-1 | NA | TRBV6-1 | NA | TGTGCCAGCAGTGAAGTCCCGGCCCAAGCTTTCTTT | CASSEVPAQAFF
TRBJ1-5 | NA | TRBV7-2 | NA | TGTGCCAGCAGCTTAGCGTTAACAGACAATCAGCCCCAGCATTTT | CASSLALTDNQPQHF
TRBJ2-4 | NA | TRBV21-1 | NA | TGTGCCAGCAGCAACCCCCCTTACGGGGGTAAAAACATTCAGTACTTC | CASSNPPYGGKNIQYF
TRBJ2-7 | NA | TRBV4-1 | NA | TGCGCCAGCAGCCACCCCGGACTAAACTACGAGCAGTACTTC | CASSHPGLNYEQYF
TRBJ2-1 | TRBD1 | TRBV5-1 | NA | TGCGCCAGCAGCTTGCCACAGGGGGCGCTTAATGAGCAGTTCTTC | CASSLPQGALNEQFF
TRBJ2-7 | NA | TRBV7-9 | NA | TGTGCCAGCAGCTCCTCCGGACGGAGCTCCTACGAGCAGTACTTC | CASSSSGRSSYEQYF
TRBJ2-3 | TRBD2 | TRBV5-6 | NA | TGTGCCAGCAGCCGGGGAGGCGGGGGGACCACAGATACGCAGTATTTT | CASSRGGGGTTDTQYF
TRBJ1-1 | NA | TRBV6-5 | NA | TGTGCCATCATGCTCGGGGACACTGAAGCTTTCTTT | CAIMLGDTEAFF
TRBJ2-5 | TRBD2 | TRBV4-1 | NA | TGCGCCAGTTCTAGCGGGGGTGTTCAAGAGACCCAGTACTTC | CASSSGGVQETQYF
TRBJ2-2 | NA | TRBV6-5 | NA | TGTGCCAGCAGTTACTCGTCGGGGCCGGGGACCGGGGAGCTGTTTTTT | CASSYSSGPGTGELFF
TRBJ1-1 | NA | TRBV29-1 | NA | TGCAGCGCCACAAAAGACGTGGGCACTGAAGCTTTCTTT | CSATKDVGTEAFF
TRBJ1-3 | NA | TRBV3-1/TRBV3-2 | NA | TGTGCCAGCAGCCAGAAAGGACCTCGAAACACCATATATTTT | CASSQKGPRNTIYF